Listed here are 8 T cell receptor beta chains from one sample, sequenced in a study of shared clonotypes between healthy human individuals. The table came from immunoSEQ multiplex PCR; TCRdb's copy has only in-frame clones and leaves some out. This repertoire shows roughly 2.5 million clones, around nine tenths found once; its top ten account for roughly 0.15%. Sequencing was performed on naive CD4+ T cells sorted from blood. The subset here: CD45RA+ positively selected. The receptor set was obtained from a man between 18 and 35 years old in good health.

V is TRBV19 and J is TRBJ2-5; tentative D call: TRBD1 (6 bases). This CDR3 region has 16 residues. Between the trimmed V and J ends, which lost 0 bases and 5 bases, there was a span of 16 bases. Germline loops: CDR1 LNHDA, CDR2 SQIVND (reference sequence). The CDR3 DNA sequence: TGTGCCAGTAGTATAGATGGGGGCGTTACGGGGGAGACCCAGTACTTC. Translation: CASSIDGGVTGETQYF.

Regarding this clone: The same CDR3 also results from other DNA sequences found in this sample. The chain is built from TRBV7-9 and TRBJ1-2; the match to TRBD1 covers 10 bases. Germline V gene data show CDR1 as SEHNR and CDR2 as FQNEAQ (reference sequence). With V trimmed by 5 bases and J by 2 bases, 2 bases remained unmatched. CDR3 length: 14 residues. The CDR3 DNA follows: TGTGCCAGCAGCCTGGGACAGGGGAACTATGGCTACACCTTC. It encodes CASSLGQGNYGYTF.

CDR3 region: CAWMTGGEKLFF. The CDR3 DNA is TGTGCCTGGATGACAGGGGGTGAAAAACTGTTTTTT. V is TRBV30 and J is TRBJ1-4; 9 nucleotides align to TRBD1. The CDR3 has 12 amino acids. CDR1 is GTSNPN, CDR2 SVGIG, per germline (reference sequence). With V trimmed by 4 bases and J by 7 bases, 1 base remained unmatched.

The V call is TRBV6-6, the J call TRBJ2-5; D not certain. V was pared by 0 bases and J by 4 bases, with 12 bases between. Germline CDR1 is MNHNY and CDR2 is SVGAGI (reference sequence). CDR3 length: 15 amino acids. CDR3 amino acids: CASSYSTPRTETQYF. The DNA for the CDR3 is TGTGCCAGCAGTTACTCGACTCCACGTACAGAGACCCAGTACTTC.

The V gene is TRBV5-6, the J gene TRBJ1-5, with D possibly being TRBD1 (6 bases). This CDR3 is 16 amino acids long. Germline values: CDR1 SGHDT, CDR2 YYEEEE. V gave up 2 bases and J gave up 5 bases, with 17 bases separating them. The CDR3, as DNA: TGTGCCAGCAGCTTCTGGGATAGGGACAACGATCAGCCCCAGCATTTT. It translates to CASSFWDRDNDQPQHF.

The chain is built from TRBV7-6 and TRBJ2-5; 9 bases match TRBD2. Germline CDR1 is SGHVS and CDR2 is FNYEAQ. This CDR3 contains 18 residues. The V and J ends lost 3 bases and 2 bases, in that order; junction bases with no gene match: 13. The CDR3 coding sequence is TGTGCCAGCAGCTTTTCACTAGCGGGCCAAACCATACAAGAGACCCAGTACTTC. Its protein is CASSFSLAGQTIQETQYF.

The V call is TRBV7-2, the J call TRBJ1-6; D not resolved. Germline V gene lookup returns CDR1 SGHTA and CDR2 FQGNSA. V lost 2 bases, J lost 7 bases, and 18 bases lay in between. The length of the CDR3 is 17 residues. This chain's CDR3 is CASSLNPSGSQNSPLHF. The CDR3 region has the DNA TGTGCCAGCAGCTTAAACCCCTCAGGTTCCCAAAATTCACCCCTCCACTTT.

In this sample, this clone turned up once. DNA of the CDR3: TGCGCCAGCAGTGAGGGCTCGTCTACCTACGAGCAGTACTTC. Translation gives CASSEGSSTYEQYF. The V and J genes are TRBV10-1 and TRBJ2-7; no clear D. The CDR3 covers 14 residues. V was cut by 2 bases and J by 2 bases, with 10 bases left in between. Germline V CDR1 and CDR2: WNHNN, SYGVQD (reference sequence).